The table lists the clone carrying this TCR beta chain with a few counts. The data were taken from a study of graft-versus-host responses after intestinal transplantation. Study information: Each of the recipients got a multivisceral, liver-intestinal, or isolated intestinal transplant. Tacrolimus and steroids were given for two to three years to all recipients after anti-thymocyte globulin induction. Study outcomes and limitations: Allografts of one patient group, those with graft-donor T cell macrochimerism, had high graft-versus-host to host-versus-graft clonal ratios.

Here immunoSEQ multiplex PCR was the method, and the copy in TCRdb shows in-frame clones only, minus some. The sample records 4,500 or so clones, 25% to 35% being singletons. Investigators plated approximately 200,000 CFSE-labeled responder cells together with approximately 200,000 irradiated stimulator cells labeled with violet dye. Sorted after the reaction were proliferating CFSE-low CD3+CD4+ and CD3+CD8+ responders. Germline loops: CDR1 MDHEN, CDR2 SYDVKM. The V segment lost 4 bases and the J segment 1 base; nucleotides outside the gene matches: 5. The CDR3 is made up of 17 amino acids. Material: alloreactive CD8+ T cells from a mixed lymphocyte reaction culture, obtained before transplantation. Specified subset: CFSE-low proliferating T cells sorted from roughly six-day pre-transplant mixed lymphocyte reaction (GvH or HvG direction). The rearrangement joins TRBV28 to TRBJ2-6, with TRBD1 identical over 9 bases. The receptor comes from a human patient who was an organ donor for intestinal transplantation. The CDR3 here is CASSSGQGFSGANVLTF. In DNA form, the CDR3 reads TGTGCCAGCAGTTCGGGACAGGGCTTTTCTGGGGCCAACGTCCTGACTTTC.